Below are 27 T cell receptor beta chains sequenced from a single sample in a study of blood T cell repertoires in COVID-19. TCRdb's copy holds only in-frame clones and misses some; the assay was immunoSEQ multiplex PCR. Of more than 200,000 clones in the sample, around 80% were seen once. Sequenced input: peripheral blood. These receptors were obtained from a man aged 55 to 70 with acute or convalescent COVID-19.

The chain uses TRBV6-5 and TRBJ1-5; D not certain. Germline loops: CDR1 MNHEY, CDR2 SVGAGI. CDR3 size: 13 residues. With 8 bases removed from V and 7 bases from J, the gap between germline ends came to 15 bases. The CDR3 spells CASGWAQRQPQHF. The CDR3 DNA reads TGTGCCAGCGGGTGGGCCCAGCGGCAGCCCCAGCATTTT.

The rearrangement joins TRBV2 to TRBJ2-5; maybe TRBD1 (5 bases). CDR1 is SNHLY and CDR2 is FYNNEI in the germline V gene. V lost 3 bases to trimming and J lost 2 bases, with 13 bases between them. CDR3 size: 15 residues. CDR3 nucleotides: TGTGCCAGCAGTGAGTGGCAGGGTCGGCAAGAGACCCAGTACTTC. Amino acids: CASSEWQGRQETQYF.

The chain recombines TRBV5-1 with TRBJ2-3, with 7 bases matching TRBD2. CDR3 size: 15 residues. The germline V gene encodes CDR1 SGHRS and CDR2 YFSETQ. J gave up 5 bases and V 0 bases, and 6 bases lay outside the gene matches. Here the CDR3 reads CASSLEGGAIDTQYF. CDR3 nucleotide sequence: TGCGCCAGCAGCTTGGAGGGAGGGGCCATAGATACGCAGTATTTT.

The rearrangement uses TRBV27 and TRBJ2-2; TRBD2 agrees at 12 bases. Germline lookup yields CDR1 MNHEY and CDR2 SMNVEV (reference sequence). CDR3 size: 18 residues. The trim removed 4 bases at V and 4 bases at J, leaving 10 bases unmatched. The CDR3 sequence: CASSSQTSGRRSTGELFF. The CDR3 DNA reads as TGTGCCAGCAGTTCCCAGACTAGCGGGAGAAGATCCACCGGGGAGCTGTTTTTT.

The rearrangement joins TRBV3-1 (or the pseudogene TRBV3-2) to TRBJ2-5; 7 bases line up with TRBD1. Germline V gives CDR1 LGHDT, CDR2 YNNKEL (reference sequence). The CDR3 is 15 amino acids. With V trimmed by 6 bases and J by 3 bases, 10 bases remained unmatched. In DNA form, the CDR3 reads TGTGCCAGCAGGGCCGAGGGGGCCGGGAAAGAGACCCAGTACTTC. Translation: CASRAEGAGKETQYF.

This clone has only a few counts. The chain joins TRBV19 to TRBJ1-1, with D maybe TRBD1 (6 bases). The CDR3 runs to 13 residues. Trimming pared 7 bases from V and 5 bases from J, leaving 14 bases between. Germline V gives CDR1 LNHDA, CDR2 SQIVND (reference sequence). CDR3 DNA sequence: TGTGCCAGTAACAACAGGGAGAGGACTGAAGCTTTCTTT. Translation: CASNNRERTEAFF.

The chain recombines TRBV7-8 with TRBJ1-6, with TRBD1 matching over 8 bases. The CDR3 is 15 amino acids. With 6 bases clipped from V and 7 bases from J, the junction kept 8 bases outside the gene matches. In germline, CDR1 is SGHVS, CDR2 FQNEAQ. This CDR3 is CASSQQGGWNSPLHF. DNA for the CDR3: TGTGCCAGCAGTCAACAGGGGGGGTGGAATTCACCCCTCCACTTT. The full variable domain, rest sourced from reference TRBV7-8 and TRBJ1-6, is GAGVSQSPRYKVAKRGQDVALRCDPISGHVSLFWYQQALGQGPEFLTYFQNEAQLDKSGLPSDRFFAERPEGSVSTLKIQRTQQEDSAVYLCASSQQGGWNSPLHFGNGTRLTVT.

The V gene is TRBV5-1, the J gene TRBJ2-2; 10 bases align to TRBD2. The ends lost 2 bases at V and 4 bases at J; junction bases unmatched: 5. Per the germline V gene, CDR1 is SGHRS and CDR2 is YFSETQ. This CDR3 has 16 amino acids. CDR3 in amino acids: CASSFLAGVGTGELFF. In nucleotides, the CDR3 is TGCGCCAGCAGCTTTCTAGCGGGAGTCGGCACCGGGGAGCTGTTTTTT.

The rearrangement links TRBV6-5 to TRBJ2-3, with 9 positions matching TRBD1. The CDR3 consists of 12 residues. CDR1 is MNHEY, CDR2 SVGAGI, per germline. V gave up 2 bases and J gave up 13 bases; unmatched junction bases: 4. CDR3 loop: CASSYRQGGEYF. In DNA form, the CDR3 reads TGTGCCAGCAGTTACAGACAGGGGGGAGAGTATTTT.

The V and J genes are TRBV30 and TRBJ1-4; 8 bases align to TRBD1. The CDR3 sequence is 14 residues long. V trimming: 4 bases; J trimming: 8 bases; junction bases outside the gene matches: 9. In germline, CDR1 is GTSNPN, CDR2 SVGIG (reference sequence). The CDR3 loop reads CAWTSGQGGEKLFF. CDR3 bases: TGTGCCTGGACCTCTGGACAGGGCGGGGAAAAACTGTTTTTT.

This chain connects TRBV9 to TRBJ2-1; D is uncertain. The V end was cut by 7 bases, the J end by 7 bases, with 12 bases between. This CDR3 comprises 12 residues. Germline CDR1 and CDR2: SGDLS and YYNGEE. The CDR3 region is CASGAPWNEQFF. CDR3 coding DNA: TGTGCCAGCGGAGCCCCTTGGAATGAGCAGTTCTTC.

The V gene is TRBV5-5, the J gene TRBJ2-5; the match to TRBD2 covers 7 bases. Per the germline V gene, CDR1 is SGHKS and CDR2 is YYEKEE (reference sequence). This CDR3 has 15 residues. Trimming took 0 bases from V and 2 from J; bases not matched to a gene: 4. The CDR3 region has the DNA TGTGCCAGCAGCTTGGGGAGCGGGGTACAAGAGACCCAGTACTTC. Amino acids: CASSLGSGVQETQYF.

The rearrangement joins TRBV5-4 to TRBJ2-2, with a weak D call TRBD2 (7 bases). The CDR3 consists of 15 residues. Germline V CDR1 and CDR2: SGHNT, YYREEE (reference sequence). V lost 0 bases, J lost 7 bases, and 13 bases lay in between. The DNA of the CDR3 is TGTGCCAGCAGCTTGGCGGGGGGCCGGGACGGGGAGCTGTTTTTT. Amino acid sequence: CASSLAGGRDGELFF. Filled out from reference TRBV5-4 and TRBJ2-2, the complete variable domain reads ETGVTQSPTHLIKTRGQQVTLRCSSQSGHNTVSWYQQALGQGPQFIFQYYREEENGRGNFPPRFSGLQFPNYSSELNVNALELDDSALYLCASSLAGGRDGELFFGEGSRLTVL.

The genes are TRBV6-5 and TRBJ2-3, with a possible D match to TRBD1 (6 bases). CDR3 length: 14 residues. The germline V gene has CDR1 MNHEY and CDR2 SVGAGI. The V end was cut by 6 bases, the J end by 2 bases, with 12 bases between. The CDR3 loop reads CASRTGRFTDTQYF. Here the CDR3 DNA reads TGTGCCAGCAGAACAGGGCGGTTCACAGATACGCAGTATTTT.

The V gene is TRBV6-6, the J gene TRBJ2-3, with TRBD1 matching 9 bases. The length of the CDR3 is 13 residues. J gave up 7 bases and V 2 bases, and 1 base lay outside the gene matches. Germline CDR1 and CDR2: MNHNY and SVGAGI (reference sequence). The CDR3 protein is CASSYDRGYTQYF. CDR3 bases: TGTGCCAGCAGTTACGACAGGGGGTATACGCAGTATTTT.

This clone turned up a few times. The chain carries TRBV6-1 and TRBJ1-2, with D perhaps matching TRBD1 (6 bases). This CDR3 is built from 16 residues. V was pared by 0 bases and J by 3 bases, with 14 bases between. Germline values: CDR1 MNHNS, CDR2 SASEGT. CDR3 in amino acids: CASSEALGGADYGYTF. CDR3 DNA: TGTGCCAGCAGTGAAGCGCTTGGGGGCGCGGACTATGGCTACACCTTC.

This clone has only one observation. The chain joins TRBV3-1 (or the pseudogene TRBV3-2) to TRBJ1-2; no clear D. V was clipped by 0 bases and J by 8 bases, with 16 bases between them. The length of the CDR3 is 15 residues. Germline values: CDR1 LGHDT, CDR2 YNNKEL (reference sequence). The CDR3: CASSQEHSGLRGYTF. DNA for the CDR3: TGTGCCAGCAGCCAAGAACACAGCGGCCTGAGGGGCTACACCTTC.

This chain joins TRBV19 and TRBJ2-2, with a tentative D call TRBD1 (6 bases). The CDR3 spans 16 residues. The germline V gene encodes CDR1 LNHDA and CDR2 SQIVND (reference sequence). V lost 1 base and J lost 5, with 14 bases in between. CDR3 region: CASSIARQGSTGELFF. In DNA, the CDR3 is TGTGCCAGTAGTATAGCTCGGCAGGGGAGTACCGGGGAGCTGTTTTTT.

The CDR3 region has the DNA TGTGCCAGCAGCGTAGCCGGGGGGGTCCCCTACGAGCAGTACTTC. This codes for CASSVAGGVPYEQYF. The chain links TRBV9 to TRBJ2-7; 8 bases agree with TRBD2. CDR1 SGDLS and CDR2 YYNGEE come from the germline V gene. The CDR3 has 15 residues. J lost 2 bases, V lost 0 bases, and 4 bases had no gene match.

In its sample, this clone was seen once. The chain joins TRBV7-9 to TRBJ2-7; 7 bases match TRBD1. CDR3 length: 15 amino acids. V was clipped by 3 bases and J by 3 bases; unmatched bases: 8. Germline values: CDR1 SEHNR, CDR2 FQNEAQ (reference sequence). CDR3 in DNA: TGTGCCAGCAGCTTCCGCAGGGGGACGATCTACGAGCAGTACTTC. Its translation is CASSFRRGTIYEQYF.

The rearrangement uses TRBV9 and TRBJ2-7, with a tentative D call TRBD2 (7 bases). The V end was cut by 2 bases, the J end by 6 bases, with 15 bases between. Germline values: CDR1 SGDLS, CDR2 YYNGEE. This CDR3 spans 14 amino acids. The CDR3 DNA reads TGTGCCAGCAGCGTTTCGGGGGGCTATACCGAGCAGTACTTC. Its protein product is CASSVSGGYTEQYF. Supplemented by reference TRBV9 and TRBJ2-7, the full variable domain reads DSGVTQTPKHLITATGQRVTLRCSPRSGDLSVYWYQQSLDQGLQFLIQYYNGEERAKGNILERFSAQQFPDLHSELNLSSLELGDSALYFCASSVSGGYTEQYFGPGTRLTVT.

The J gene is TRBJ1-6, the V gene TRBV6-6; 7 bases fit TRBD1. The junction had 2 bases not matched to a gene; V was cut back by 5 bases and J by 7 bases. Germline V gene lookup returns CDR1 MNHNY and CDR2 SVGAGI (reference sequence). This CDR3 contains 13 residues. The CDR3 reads CASSRQGNSPLHF. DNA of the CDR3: TGTGCCAGCAGTCGACAGGGAAATTCACCCCTCCACTTT.

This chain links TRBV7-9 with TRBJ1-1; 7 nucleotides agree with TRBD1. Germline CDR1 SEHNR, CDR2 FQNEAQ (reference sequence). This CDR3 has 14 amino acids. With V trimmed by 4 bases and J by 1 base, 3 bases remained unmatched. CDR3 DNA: TGTGCCAGCAGCTACAGGGGACGGAACACTGAAGCTTTCTTT. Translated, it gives CASSYRGRNTEAFF.

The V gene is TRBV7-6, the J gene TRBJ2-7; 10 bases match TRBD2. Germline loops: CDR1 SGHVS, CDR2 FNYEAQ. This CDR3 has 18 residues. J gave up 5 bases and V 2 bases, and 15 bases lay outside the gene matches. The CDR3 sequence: CASSLRASGSSGSHEQYF. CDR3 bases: TGTGCCAGCAGCTTAAGGGCTAGCGGGAGCTCGGGGTCCCACGAGCAGTACTTC.

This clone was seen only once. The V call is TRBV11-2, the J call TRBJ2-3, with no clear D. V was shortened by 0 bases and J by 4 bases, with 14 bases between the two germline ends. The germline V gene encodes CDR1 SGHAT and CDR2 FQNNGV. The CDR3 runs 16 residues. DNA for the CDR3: TGTGCCAGCAGCTTAGAACCGTTCGCGAAGTCAGATACGCAGTATTTT. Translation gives CASSLEPFAKSDTQYF.

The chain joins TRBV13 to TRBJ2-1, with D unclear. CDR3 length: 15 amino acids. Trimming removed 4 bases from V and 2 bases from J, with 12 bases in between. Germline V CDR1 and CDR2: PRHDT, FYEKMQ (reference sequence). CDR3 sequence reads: CASSWAQHPYNEQFF. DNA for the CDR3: TGTGCCAGCAGCTGGGCTCAGCACCCCTACAATGAGCAGTTCTTC.

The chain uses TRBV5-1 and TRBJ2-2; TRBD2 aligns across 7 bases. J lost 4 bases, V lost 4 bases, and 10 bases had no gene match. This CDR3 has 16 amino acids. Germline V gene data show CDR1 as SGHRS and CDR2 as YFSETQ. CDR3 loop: CASSRAGVGSTGELFF. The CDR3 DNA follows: TGCGCCAGCAGCCGGGCGGGGGTTGGAAGCACCGGGGAGCTGTTTTTT.